Listed below are T cell receptor beta chains from one sample, sequenced in a study of T-cell reconstitution after alpha-beta-depleted transplantation in children. A single record per CDR3 protein comes from TCRdb applying MiXCR to the PCR reads. The repertoire consists of about 870,000 distinct CDR3 sequences, with around 15% occurring once and the leading ten covering around 4.5%. Sample: PBMCs, mostly from graft donor cells, taken 360 days after TCRalphabeta/CD19-depleted stem cell transplant. The receptors shown here come from a male patient aged 5 to 17 who had a stem cell transplant for acute lymphoblastic leukemia, so the T cells may come from the graft donor. Each CDR3 is given with its conserved first and last residue. A D gene is named only where the DNA matches it firmly. Clone size, where shown, is once, few, many, or a class for clones that have expanded.

>NA|NA|TRBV12-1|TRBJ2-1
CASRSRDSAYNEQFF
TGTGCCAGCCGCTCCCGGGACAGTGCTTACAATGAGCAGTTCTTC
>few|NA|TRBV20-1|TRBJ1-2
CSARDDSNYGYTF
TGCAGTGCTAGAGATGACAGTAACTATGGCTACACCTTC
>NA|TRBD2|TRBV29-1|TRBJ2-7
CSVDIGLAGPYEQYF
TGCAGCGTTGACATCGGGCTAGCGGGACCTTACGAGCAGTACTTC
>many|NA|TRBV27|TRBJ2-1
CASSALSYNEQFF
TGTGCCAGCAGTGCACTCTCCTACAATGAGCAGTTCTTC
>many|NA|TRBV12-3/TRBV12-4|TRBJ1-1
CASNKQGGNTEAFF
TGTGCCAGCAACAAACAGGGAGGGAACACTGAAGCTTTCTTT
>NA|TRBD2|TRBV6-5|TRBJ2-7
CASSYSRITSGLYEQYF
TGTGCCAGCAGTTACTCGAGAATTACTAGCGGGTTGTACGAGCAGTACTTC
>few|NA|TRBV18|TRBJ1-5
CASSLGQNNQPQHF
TGTGCCAGCTCACTCGGACAGAACAATCAGCCCCAGCATTTT
>NA|TRBD1|TRBV5-8|TRBJ1-1
CASSFGQGPTEAFF
TGTGCCAGCAGTTTTGGACAGGGCCCCACTGAAGCTTTCTTT
>many|TRBD2|TRBV12-3/TRBV12-4|TRBJ2-7
CASTGTSGVRPYEQYF
TGTGCCAGCACCGGGACTAGCGGAGTTCGTCCCTACGAGCAGTACTTC
>NA|NA|TRBV5-1|TRBJ1-1
CASSLPPRGDTEAFF
TGCGCCAGCAGCTTGCCCCCACGAGGGGACACTGAAGCTTTCTTT
>NA|NA|TRBV29-1|TRBJ2-5
CSVGAPIAAQETQYF
TGCAGCGTTGGCGCCCCGATAGCGGCCCAAGAGACCCAGTACTTC
>NA|NA|TRBV5-1|TRBJ1-1
CASSGTGSLGAFF
TGCGCCAGCAGCGGCACAGGGTCCTTAGGAGCTTTCTTT
>few|NA|TRBV5-1|TRBJ2-1
CASSLDGTGRYNEQFF
TGCGCCAGCAGCCTTGACGGGACTGGGCGGTACAATGAGCAGTTCTTC
>many|TRBD2|TRBV7-9|TRBJ2-3
CASSPGGSDTQYF
TGTGCCAGCAGCCCGGGGGGGTCAGATACGCAGTATTTT
>few|TRBD2|TRBV4-2|TRBJ2-1
CASSQEGGLGYNEQFF
TGTGCCAGCAGCCAAGAAGGGGGACTAGGTTACAATGAGCAGTTCTTC
>NA|TRBD1|TRBV3-1|TRBJ1-1
CASSPRFGQGTEAFF
TGTGCCAGCAGCCCAAGATTCGGACAGGGGACTGAAGCTTTCTTT
>NA|NA|TRBV12-3/TRBV12-4|TRBJ2-7
CASCLVGFRGPPGYEQYF
TGTGCCAGCTGTTTAGTAGGCTTCCGGGGGCCTCCGGGCTACGAGCAGTACTTC
>few|NA|TRBV2|TRBJ2-7
CAAKGPGKISYEQYF
TGTGCCGCGAAGGGACCAGGGAAAATAAGCTACGAGCAGTACTTC
>few|TRBD2|TRBV4-1|TRBJ2-1
CASSRLPGLATEGWEQFF
TGCGCCAGCAGCCGATTACCGGGACTAGCGACCGAGGGATGGGAGCAGTTCTTC
>NA|NA|TRBV29-1|TRBJ2-1
CSVLRPPLPYNEQFF
TGCAGCGTTCTGCGCCCACCATTACCGTACAATGAGCAGTTCTTC
>few|NA|TRBV18|TRBJ2-1
CASSGPFRGSSYNEQFF
TGTGCCAGCTCAGGACCCTTTCGCGGAAGCTCCTACAATGAGCAGTTCTTC
>many|NA|TRBV6-2/TRBV6-3|TRBJ2-5
CASRPTGQETQYF
TGTGCCAGCAGACCGACAGGTCAAGAGACCCAGTACTTC
>NA|NA|TRBV10-3|TRBJ1-1
CAISELGTRVNTEAFF
TGTGCCATCAGTGAACTCGGGACGCGGGTGAACACTGAAGCTTTCTTT
>NA|TRBD1|TRBV19|TRBJ1-1
CASLQGRTEAFF
TGTGCCAGTTTACAGGGGAGGACTGAAGCTTTCTTT
>many|NA|TRBV27|TRBJ2-1
CASSLVLDEQFF
TGTGCCAGCAGTTTAGTTCTAGATGAGCAGTTCTTC
>NA|NA|TRBV5-1|TRBJ2-1
CASSTTANEQFF
TGCGCCAGCAGCACGACGGCCAATGAGCAGTTCTTC
>NA|NA|TRBV10-3|TRBJ2-5
CAISIRGGETQYF
TGTGCCATCAGCATCAGGGGAGGAGAGACCCAGTACTTC
>NA|TRBD1|TRBV29-1|TRBJ1-1
CSVPPGTGVYTEAFF
TGCAGCGTCCCCCCTGGGACAGGGGTTTACACTGAAGCTTTCTTT
>NA|NA|TRBV5-5|TRBJ2-3
CASSFTFTDTQYF
TGTGCCAGCAGTTTCACCTTCACAGATACGCAGTATTTT
>NA|NA|TRBV5-1|TRBJ2-1
CASSLRDRPYNEQFF
TGCGCCAGCAGCTTGAGGGATAGACCCTACAATGAGCAGTTCTTC
>few|TRBD1|TRBV7-9|TRBJ2-1
CASSLDYTGGWREQFF
TGTGCCAGCAGCTTAGATTATACAGGGGGCTGGCGGGAGCAGTTCTTC
>NA|TRBD1|TRBV7-8|TRBJ2-5
CASSWPGQGKETQYF
TGTGCCAGCAGCTGGCCGGGACAGGGCAAAGAGACCCAGTACTTC
>many|NA|TRBV6-2/TRBV6-3|TRBJ2-7
CASSYLSVYEQYF
TGTGCCAGCAGTTACCTCTCTGTATACGAGCAGTACTTC
>NA|NA|TRBV5-1|TRBJ1-6
CASRGGRGGIRSPLHF
TGCGCCAGCAGAGGAGGCCGCGGGGGAATTAGGTCACCCCTCCACTTT
>few|TRBD1|TRBV11-2|TRBJ2-1
CASSFTDREYEQFF
TGTGCCAGCAGCTTTACGGACAGGGAGTATGAGCAGTTCTTC
>many|NA|TRBV12-5|TRBJ2-7
CASGGGSGRYEQYF
TGTGCTAGTGGTGGGGGTTCTGGGCGCTACGAGCAGTACTTC
>NA|NA|TRBV15|TRBJ2-7
CATSPTGRHEQYF
TGTGCCACCAGCCCGACAGGGAGGCACGAGCAGTACTTC
>few|TRBD1|TRBV5-6|TRBJ1-5
CASSFGTGEKGNQPQHF
TGTGCCAGCAGCTTCGGGACAGGGGAGAAGGGCAATCAGCCCCAGCATTTT
>NA|NA|TRBV4-2|TRBJ2-5
CASSPGRRSSKGWETQYF
TGTGCCAGCAGCCCGGGGAGGCGATCTTCTAAGGGTTGGGAGACCCAGTACTTC
>few|NA|TRBV12-3/TRBV12-4|TRBJ2-7
CASSRQGGSMYEQYF
TGTGCCAGCAGTCGACAGGGAGGCAGCATGTACGAGCAGTACTTC
>many|TRBD2|TRBV5-4|TRBJ2-7
CASSFRGTSGRRYEQYF
TGTGCCAGCAGCTTTAGGGGGACTAGCGGGAGAAGGTACGAGCAGTACTTC
>NA|TRBD1|TRBV5-1|TRBJ2-2
CASSLYRGAGELFF
TGCGCCAGCAGCTTGTACAGGGGGGCCGGGGAGCTGTTTTTT
>few|TRBD1|TRBV24-1|TRBJ2-7
CATSAGQGDYEQYF
TGTGCCACCAGTGCGGGACAGGGGGACTACGAGCAGTACTTC
>NA|NA|TRBV20-1|TRBJ1-1
CSARTVLGTEAFF
TGCAGTGCCCGGACAGTCTTGGGGACTGAAGCTTTCTTT
>NA|TRBD2|TRBV5-1|TRBJ2-5
CASSLILAGAETQYF
TGCGCCAGCAGCTTGATACTAGCGGGAGCAGAGACCCAGTACTTC
>NA|NA|TRBV5-1|TRBJ2-7
CASSWSLREGYYEQYF
TGCGCCAGCAGCTGGTCCCTCAGGGAAGGGTACTACGAGCAGTACTTC
>few|NA|TRBV5-6|TRBJ1-1
CASSLEQVMNTEAFF
TGTGCCAGCAGCTTGGAACAGGTCATGAACACTGAAGCTTTCTTT
>many|NA|TRBV29-1|TRBJ2-2
CSVSKETGELFF
TGCAGCGTGTCCAAGGAGACCGGGGAGCTGTTTTTT
>NA|TRBD1|TRBV5-1|TRBJ1-5
CANLDRGDQPQHF
TGCGCCAACCTAGACAGGGGAGATCAGCCCCAGCATTTT
>few|TRBD2|TRBV20-1|TRBJ2-1
CSASGTSGRTYNEQFF
TGCAGTGCTAGCGGGACTAGCGGGAGGACCTACAATGAGCAGTTCTTC
>NA|NA|TRBV7-9|TRBJ2-5
CASSFSPGRIEETQYF
TGTGCCAGCAGCTTTAGCCCGGGACGGATCGAAGAGACCCAGTACTTC